This entry lists 2 T cell receptor beta chains sequenced from one sample in a study of T cell repertoires in cytomegalovirus infection. For these receptors, no antigen is known. TCRdb re-called the reads with MiXCR, one entry per CDR3 protein. The data show hundreds of thousands of distinct CDR3 sequences, 33% seen once. This sample comprised cultured PBMCs, obtained from culture after CMV antigen stimulation. The receptors stem from a human donor in good health (CMV status not recorded). Some clones in this sample may be carry-over from other donors' samples.

The rearrangement links TRBV7-2 to TRBJ1-5, with no clear D. Germline lookup yields CDR1 SGHTA and CDR2 FQGNSA. The CDR3 loop spans 13 amino acids. Trimming left V 6 bases short and J 0 bases short, with 6 bases between. The CDR3 DNA is TGTGCCAGCAGGGGAAGTAGCAATCAGCCCCAGCATTTT. It yields the protein CASRGSSNQPQHF.

This clonotype was counted a few times. This sequence joins TRBV6-2 or TRBV6-3 and TRBJ2-7; TRBD1 might be the D (5 bases). This CDR3 is built from 14 residues. The V end lost 0 bases, the J end lost 7 bases, and 13 bases lay between the germline ends. Germline V gene data show CDR1 as MNHEY and CDR2 as SVGEGT. The CDR3 DNA is TGTGCCAGCAGTTACTCGGGGCTCCTGATTGAGCAGTACTTC. Protein: CASSYSGLLIEQYF.